The clone carrying this T cell receptor (beta chain) was seen only a few times. The source material, RNA transcripts, was used to amplify TCR beta CDR3 regions. The HTBI primer set served for first-round RT-PCR of the TCR CDR3. Using its own MiXCR run on the multiplex PCR reads, TCRdb lists one record per CDR3 protein. The sample has approximately 100,000 distinct CDR3 sequences; 40% to 50% are singletons. The data are from a study of T cells in Graves' hyperthyroidism and ophthalmopathy. The germline V gene has CDR1 MGHDK and CDR2 SYGVNS. V lost 11 bases, J lost 5 bases, and 17 bases stayed unmatched. This CDR3 spans 15 amino acids.

The specimen was blood. The V and J genes are TRBV25-1 and TRBJ2-7; 8 bases fit TRBD2. The origin of this receptor is a man in his forties with Graves' hyperthyroidism. The CDR3 protein is CAWSEGDLSGDEQYF. CDR3 coding DNA: TGTGCCTGGAGTGAGGGGGACCTTAGCGGGGACGAGCAGTACTTC.